This is a list of T cell receptor beta chains from one sample in a study of early T cells in non-severe SARS-CoV-2 infection. TCRdb itself ran the 5' RACE reads through MiXCR, one entry per CDR3 protein. The data hold about 64,000 distinct CDR3 sequences, with more than 7% observed a single time. The starting material was whole blood, obtained at baseline. All receptors derive from an adult who was a healthcare worker with PCR-confirmed SARS-CoV-2 infection or an uninfected control (not recorded which). Both conserved end residues are part of each CDR3. D genes are given only for firm matches.

d_gene: .; v_gene: TRBV6-6; CDR3aa: CASSHISYEQYF
d_gene: TRBD1; v_gene: TRBV7-9; CDR3aa: CASSEQGDYGYTF
d_gene: .; v_gene: TRBV13; CDR3aa: CASSWPGQRGRNTEAFF
d_gene: TRBD2; v_gene: TRBV30; CDR3aa: CAWSGEGRNTGELFF
d_gene: .; v_gene: TRBV6-2/TRBV6-3; CDR3aa: CASGFETQYF
d_gene: .; v_gene: TRBV7-3; CDR3aa: CASSSPRNTGELFF
d_gene: TRBD2; v_gene: TRBV7-9; CDR3aa: CASSPGTSGRAYNEQFF
d_gene: TRBD1; v_gene: TRBV27; CDR3aa: CASSRDRGSLYEQYF
d_gene: .; v_gene: TRBV7-7; CDR3aa: CASSLSETQYF
d_gene: TRBD2; v_gene: TRBV7-2; CDR3aa: CASSQGTSGVTTDTQYF
d_gene: .; v_gene: TRBV11-2; CDR3aa: CASSLGVTAPTLGAFF
d_gene: .; v_gene: TRBV7-9; CDR3aa: CASSTLDSQETQYF
d_gene: .; v_gene: TRBV5-1; CDR3aa: CASRGTLTGELFF
d_gene: .; v_gene: TRBV4-2; CDR3aa: CASSHPPEAQGNSPLHF
d_gene: .; v_gene: TRBV7-2; CDR3aa: CASSLNPGNTIYF
d_gene: .; v_gene: TRBV5-4; CDR3aa: CASSLVGGGPSYEQYF
d_gene: .; v_gene: TRBV3-1; CDR3aa: CASSQQRTGELFF
d_gene: .; v_gene: TRBV6-6; CDR3aa: CASSKQRTASTDTQYF
d_gene: .; v_gene: TRBV9; CDR3aa: CASSVSFPYEQYF
d_gene: TRBD2; v_gene: TRBV12-3/TRBV12-4; CDR3aa: CASSLTLAGAAQYF
d_gene: .; v_gene: TRBV12-3/TRBV12-4; CDR3aa: CASSHGAGIITDTQYF
d_gene: .; v_gene: TRBV7-2; CDR3aa: CASSSKSQALLTYEQYF
d_gene: .; v_gene: TRBV12-3/TRBV12-4; CDR3aa: CASSLTDRVHQETQYF
d_gene: TRBD2; v_gene: TRBV5-1; CDR3aa: CASSLEGTSYNEQFF
d_gene: TRBD2; v_gene: TRBV30; CDR3aa: CAWTLAGANTGELFF
d_gene: TRBD2; v_gene: TRBV7-9; CDR3aa: CASSPPGLAGGNEQFF